The 18 T cell receptor beta chains listed next were all sequenced from one sample in a study of blood T cell repertoires in COVID-19. The repertoire was sequenced with immunoSEQ multiplex PCR; TCRdb's copy has only in-frame clones and lacks some. The profile shows about 260,000 clones, about 91% of them singletons. The sequenced material came from PBMCs or T cells enriched from blood (not recorded which). These receptors were collected from a man in his forties who had been exposed to COVID-19.

This clone was seen a few times. The chain is built from TRBV29-1 and TRBJ1-4, with D maybe TRBD1 (6 bases). Germline V gene sequence: CDR1 SQVTM, CDR2 ANQGSEA. Trimming took off 7 bases at V and 0 bases at J, with 12 bases between the two ends. The CDR3 has 14 amino acids. The CDR3 DNA sequence: TGCAGCGCGACAGGAGATACAACTAATGAAAAACTGTTTTTT. Its translation: CSATGDTTNEKLFF.

This rearrangement joins TRBV15 to TRBJ2-1, with 10 nucleotides matching TRBD2. Germline V gives CDR1 LNHNV, CDR2 YYDKDF (reference sequence). The CDR3 runs to 15 residues. J gave up 9 bases and V 1 base, and 6 bases lay outside the gene matches. CDR3 loop: CATSRGLAGDSEQFF. For the CDR3, the DNA is TGTGCCACCAGCAGAGGGCTAGCGGGAGATAGTGAGCAGTTCTTC.

The genes are TRBV15 and TRBJ1-1; no clear D gene. Germline CDR1 and CDR2: LNHNV and YYDKDF (reference sequence). This CDR3 spans 13 amino acids. V shed 1 base and J shed 3 bases, with 6 bases lying between them. The CDR3 DNA sequence: TGTGCCACCAGCAGAGGTTCGGACACTGAAGCTTTCTTT. It specifies CATSRGSDTEAFF.

The rearrangement uses TRBV5-6 and TRBJ2-7, with 11 bases matching TRBD2. The V gene's germline CDR1 is SGHDT and CDR2 YYEEEE. The CDR3 has 14 amino acids. The V gene end was trimmed by 4 bases and the J gene end by 3 bases; junction bases not matched to a gene: 3. The DNA of the CDR3 is TGTGCCAGCAGCCCTGGACTAGCGGGCTACGAGCAGTACTTC. Its translation: CASSPGLAGYEQYF.

The chain has TRBV18 and TRBJ1-5; D call uncertain. This CDR3 region has 14 residues. V shed 1 base and J shed 2 bases, with 6 bases lying between them. Germline V gene sequence: CDR1 KGHSH, CDR2 LQKENI. CDR3 amino acids: CASSPQGGNQPQHF. CDR3 nucleotide sequence: TGTGCCAGCTCACCACAGGGAGGCAATCAGCCCCAGCATTTT.

This chain joins TRBV19 and TRBJ1-1, with D possibly matching TRBD1 (5 bases). Between the trimmed V and J ends, which lost 4 bases and 4 bases, there was a span of 10 bases. The CDR3 extends over 13 amino acids. Germline V lookup: CDR1 LNHDA, CDR2 SQIVND (reference sequence). DNA of the CDR3: TGTGCCAGTAGTAGCTGGACACTCACTGAAGCTTTCTTT. Its protein is CASSSWTLTEAFF.

CDR3 loop: CASTSVSMNTEAFF. The CDR3 region has the DNA TGTGCCAGCACCAGTGTCTCCATGAACACTGAAGCTTTCTTT. This chain uses TRBV6-5 with TRBJ1-1, with D unclear. The CDR3 runs 14 residues. V lost 7 bases to trimming and J lost 0 bases, with 12 bases between them. Germline values: CDR1 MNHEY, CDR2 SVGAGI.

The chain joins TRBV28 to TRBJ1-2; D gene ambiguous. This CDR3 comprises 11 residues. CDR1 and CDR2 (germline): MDHEN, SYDVKM. Trimming pared 5 bases from V and 8 bases from J, leaving 9 bases between. This CDR3 reads CASSPKRGYTF. DNA for the CDR3: TGTGCCAGCAGTCCCAAGAGAGGCTACACCTTC.

The rearrangement uses TRBV15 and TRBJ1-5; unclear D gene. CDR1 LNHNV and CDR2 YYDKDF come from the germline V gene (reference sequence). With 5 bases removed from V and 3 bases from J, the gap between germline ends came to 17 bases. The CDR3 is 16 residues long. CDR3 sequence reads: CATSGWGGQVNQPQHF. For the CDR3, the DNA is TGTGCCACCAGCGGGTGGGGAGGGCAGGTCAATCAGCCCCAGCATTTT.

This chain uses TRBV3-1 (or the pseudogene TRBV3-2) with TRBJ2-7; 9 nucleotides align to TRBD1. The J segment lost 6 bases and the V segment lost 5 bases, leaving 8 bases of the junction unmatched. Per the germline V gene, CDR1 is LGHDT and CDR2 is YNNKEL (reference sequence). The CDR3 loop spans 14 amino acids. The CDR3 loop is CASSKDRGSTEQYF. As DNA, the CDR3 is TGTGCCAGCAGCAAGGACAGGGGATCTACCGAGCAGTACTTC.

The rearrangement links TRBV14 to TRBJ2-7, with D tentatively TRBD1 (6 bases). The CDR3 consists of 15 residues. Germline CDR1 and CDR2: SGHDN and FVKESK. Trimming took off 2 bases at V and 1 base at J, with 12 bases between the two ends. In DNA, the CDR3 is TGTGCCAGCAGCCAACATGCACAGGGATCCTACGAGCAGTACTTC. Translated, it gives CASSQHAQGSYEQYF.

The genes are TRBV19 and TRBJ2-5; no reliable D call. The CDR3 sequence is 13 residues long. Germline V lookup: CDR1 LNHDA, CDR2 SQIVND (reference sequence). The germline V and J ends were trimmed by 6 bases and 6 bases, with 14 bases remaining between them. CDR3 sequence (DNA): TGTGCCAGTAGCTTTTCTCCAACAAAGACCCAGTACTTC. It is translated as CASSFSPTKTQYF.

The CDR3 protein is CASSTYRVPGNTIYF. CDR3 bases: TGTGCCAGCAGCACCTACAGGGTACCTGGAAACACCATATATTTT. The chain recombines TRBV5-8 with TRBJ1-3, with D possibly being TRBD1 (6 bases). CDR3 length equals 15 residues. Trimming pared 4 bases from V and 2 bases from J, leaving 13 bases between. Germline CDR1 and CDR2: SGHTS and YDEGEE.

The chain links TRBV7-3 to TRBJ1-1, with 9 bases lining up with TRBD1. J gave up 1 base and V 5 bases, and 2 bases lay outside the gene matches. CDR1 SGHTA and CDR2 FQGTGA come from the germline V gene. This CDR3 comprises 14 residues. The DNA for the CDR3 is TGTGCCAGCAGCGCGGGACAGGGGAACACTGAAGCTTTCTTT. This codes for CASSAGQGNTEAFF.

V is TRBV4-1 and J is TRBJ1-5, with D perhaps TRBD1 (5 bases). The germline gives CDR1 MGHRA, CDR2 YSYEKL. This CDR3 has 15 amino acids. The germline V and J ends were trimmed by 0 bases and 6 bases, with 12 bases remaining between them. CDR3 coding DNA: TGCGCCAGCAGCCAAGAGGGAGGGGCCCTTCAGCCCCAGCATTTT. Protein sequence: CASSQEGGALQPQHF.

This clone has only a few counts. The chain carries TRBV19 and TRBJ2-7, with D tentatively TRBD2 (5 bases). This CDR3 contains 13 residues. From germline, CDR1 is LNHDA and CDR2 SQIVND (reference sequence). V lost 1 base and J lost 2, with 6 bases in between. The CDR3 sequence is CASSIAGTYEQYF. CDR3 bases: TGTGCCAGTAGTATAGCCGGGACCTACGAGCAGTACTTC.

The genes are TRBV12-3 or TRBV12-4 and TRBJ2-5, with D perhaps matching TRBD1 (6 bases). Trimming took off 6 bases at V and 1 base at J, with 9 bases between the two ends. CDR3 length equals 13 residues. CDR3 region: CASRKDSQETQYF. The CDR3 DNA is TGTGCCAGCAGAAAGGACAGCCAAGAGACCCAGTACTTC.

This chain joins TRBV5-1 and TRBJ2-7, with TRBD2 matching 9 bases. The CDR3 totals 14 residues. From germline, CDR1 is SGHRS and CDR2 YFSETQ. Trimming took 2 bases from V and 4 from J; bases not matched to a gene: 4. DNA of the CDR3: TGCGCCAGCAGCTTCGGTAGCGGGAGTTACGAGCAGTACTTC. Encoded protein: CASSFGSGSYEQYF.